The clone carrying this TCR beta chain appeared once. Its antigen remains unidentified. Naive CD8 cells were CD45RO-negative, positively selected for CCR7, excluding terminally differentiated effector memory CD45RA+ cells. These data belong to a study of shared clonotypes between healthy human individuals. General study points: The small donor group covered limited genetic and exposure diversity.

This CDR3 has 12 residues. V was clipped by 3 bases and J by 5 bases, with 8 bases between them. CDR1 is LNHDA, CDR2 SQIVND, per germline (reference sequence). The authors distributed each subset's genomic DNA evenly over several immunoSEQ plates. Per the original data handling: From ImmunoSEQ came sequences covering only the junction and carrying no quality scores, so filtering differed. Sequencing was performed with immunoSEQ multiplex PCR; in TCRdb, only in-frame clones are kept and a portion is missing. That table supplies the V and J calls and clone size; D and trimming were determined from the DNA. The sample lists over 2,000,000 clones, around 93% occurring once.

The receptor's source is a man aged 18-30 years in good health. Some clones in this sample may be carry-over from other donors' samples. V and J are TRBV19 and TRBJ2-7, with no clear D. The sequenced sample consisted of naive CD8+ T cells from PBMCs. The CDR3 sequence is CASSMGADEQYF. The CDR3 region has the DNA TGTGCCAGTAGTATGGGCGCGGACGAGCAGTACTTC.